This is a list of T cell receptor beta chains from one sample in a study of technical replicates of blood from a handful of donors. Clones were sequenced by immunoSEQ multiplex PCR, and TCRdb holds only the in-frame ones, with some missing. Of nearly 90,000 clones in the sample, 95% were seen once. Sequenced: T cells isolated from PBMCs. The source of these receptors is a human donor in good health. Each CDR3 is given with its conserved first and last residue. The order of the fields is V gene, J gene, CDR3 protein.

TRBV19,TRBJ2-7,CASSITAGGKTYEQYF
TRBV27,TRBJ1-2,CASSVTGTNYGYTF
TRBV6-6,TRBJ2-7,CASSYRQASYEQYF
TRBV28,TRBJ1-2,CASAPDRVYGYTF
TRBV6-4,TRBJ2-1,CASSGDSGLADYNEQFF
TRBV28,TRBJ1-2,CASSRTGGYYGYTF
TRBV19,TRBJ1-2,CASIQGDLRDYTF
TRBV9,TRBJ2-1,CASSVAPSGTSGRVAQFF
TRBV11-2,TRBJ2-7,CASSPGRTISTEQYF
TRBV2,TRBJ2-6,CASSGWTVVSGANVLTF
TRBV5-1,TRBJ1-3,CASSLGDRVIGNTIYF
TRBV19,TRBJ2-1,CASSITGLAAYNEQFF
TRBV6-5,TRBJ2-7,CASSRAGLATYEQYF
TRBV18,TRBJ2-7,CASSPPSYEQYF
TRBV4-2,TRBJ1-4,CASSHLLTDGQAPNEKLFF
TRBV6-6,TRBJ2-7,CASRSGGSSYEQYF
TRBV27,TRBJ1-2,CASSLLFLDRDGYTF
TRBV5-5,TRBJ2-3,CASSSYRGTDTQYF
TRBV28,TRBJ1-4,CASTNTGISATNEKLFF
TRBV11-2,TRBJ1-3,CASSFTDRGDTIYF
TRBV14,TRBJ1-1,CASSQVLYTEAFF
TRBV29-1,TRBJ2-3,CSVEGLAGDTDTQYF
TRBV7-2,TRBJ2-1,CASSSDYYNEQFF
TRBV6-1,TRBJ2-7,CASSAPRTAYEQYF